The 13 T cell receptor beta chains below all came from one sample that was sequenced in a study of blood T cell repertoires in COVID-19. TCRdb's table, derived via immunoSEQ multiplex PCR, lists solely in-frame clones and lacks some. The sample includes some 320,000 clones, roughly nine tenths of them seen just once. Sequences were obtained from PBMCs or T cells enriched from blood (not recorded which). The receptors originated from a woman aged 25 to 39 who had been exposed to COVID-19.

The rearrangement uses TRBV4-3 and TRBJ2-3; 8 bases are a match to TRBD2. Germline V gene data show CDR1 as LGHNA and CDR2 as YSLEER. The CDR3 is made up of 21 amino acids. V lost 1 base to trimming and J lost 6 bases; unmatched junction nucleotides: 24. The CDR3 loop is CASSQVWGTSGAGGDRDTQYF. The DNA for the CDR3 is TGCGCCAGCAGCCAAGTATGGGGGACTTCAGGGGCGGGGGGAGATAGGGATACGCAGTATTTT.

The V gene is TRBV7-9, the J gene TRBJ2-7; 12 bases match TRBD2. Trimming cost V 5 bases and J 1 base; bases outside gene matches: 6. This CDR3 has 16 residues. From germline, CDR1 is SEHNR and CDR2 FQNEAQ (reference sequence). In DNA form, the CDR3 reads TGTGCCAGCAGCGCCTGGACTAGCGGGGAATCCTACGAGCAGTACTTC. Translation gives CASSAWTSGESYEQYF.

The rearrangement uses TRBV5-6 and TRBJ1-2; no firm D call. The CDR3 runs 13 residues. The germline CDR1 and CDR2 sequences are SGHDT and YYEEEE. Trimming cost V 5 bases and J 5 bases, with 13 bases left between them. For the CDR3, the DNA is TGTGCCAGCAGTGTGAGGGAGGGTTATGGCTACACCTTC. Translated, it gives CASSVREGYGYTF.

The chain joins TRBV4-3 to TRBJ2-3; the D gene is possibly TRBD2 (6 bases). The CDR3 covers 17 residues. CDR1 LGHNA and CDR2 YSLEER come from the germline V gene. Deletions cut 0 bases from V and 2 bases from J, with 15 bases between. The CDR3 bases are TGCGCCAGCAGCCAAGATAGGGCGGGGACTTACACAGATACGCAGTATTTT. Translated: CASSQDRAGTYTDTQYF.

The V gene is TRBV24-1, the J gene TRBJ2-2; tentatively, D is TRBD1 (5 bases). The V end lost 3 bases, the J end lost 6 bases, and 10 bases lay between the germline ends. The germline gives CDR1 KGHDR, CDR2 SFDVKD. CDR3 size: 14 residues. Here the CDR3 DNA reads TGTGCCACCAGTGATAAGGGGTTCGCCGGGGAGCTGTTTTTT. This codes for CATSDKGFAGELFF.

The chain links TRBV4-1 to TRBJ1-2; D may be TRBD1 (5 bases). Germline loops: CDR1 MGHRA, CDR2 YSYEKL. The CDR3 consists of 13 residues. The germline V and J ends were trimmed by 3 bases and 6 bases, with 11 bases remaining between them. CDR3 in DNA: TGCGCCAGCAGCCAGGGGAACAGGAATGGCTACACCTTC. Translation: CASSQGNRNGYTF.

The chain combines TRBV21-1 with TRBJ2-1; the table gives TRBD2 as D, unverified against the DNA. TRBV21-1 constitutes a pseudogene. The CDR3 sequence is 15 residues long. The DNA for the CDR3 is TGTGCCAGCAGCAAAGAGCGGGAGGGCCATGAGGAGCAGTTCTTC. Its translation is CASSKEREGHEEQFF.

The J gene is TRBJ2-7, the V gene TRBV5-1; D is unclear. V was cut by 3 bases and J by 0 bases, with 7 bases left in between. This CDR3 has 13 residues. The germline V gene has CDR1 SGHRS and CDR2 YFSETQ. Written as DNA, the CDR3 is TGCGCCAGCAGCTCTATGAGCTCCTACGAGCAGTACTTC. Translated, it gives CASSSMSSYEQYF.

The chain links TRBV12-1 to TRBJ2-1; the table names TRBD1, a call not compared with the DNA. TRBV12-1 counts as a pseudogene. The CDR3 has 18 residues. The CDR3 region is CASSFVSRDRGSYNEQFF. Here the CDR3 DNA reads TGTGCCAGCAGCTTTGTTAGCCGGGACAGGGGATCCTACAATGAGCAGTTCTTC.

J is TRBJ1-1 and V is TRBV5-4; TRBD1 agrees at 7 bases. CDR1 and CDR2 from the germline V gene are SGHNT and YYREEE (reference sequence). There are 16 residues in the CDR3. V was pared by 4 bases and J by 0 bases, with 9 bases of the junction left unmatched. CDR3 amino acids: CASSPDTGQVNTEAFF. DNA for the CDR3: TGTGCCAGCAGCCCGGATACAGGACAGGTGAACACTGAAGCTTTCTTT. The variable domain in full, with the rest retrieved from reference TRBV5-4 and TRBJ1-1, is ETGVTQSPTHLIKTRGQQVTLRCSSQSGHNTVSWYQQALGQGPQFIFQYYREEENGRGNFPPRFSGLQFPNYSSELNVNALELDDSALYLCASSPDTGQVNTEAFFGQGTRLTVV.

The chain uses TRBV6-4 and TRBJ2-1; 8 bases map to TRBD1. The CDR3 runs to 15 residues. The ends lost 4 bases at V and 1 base at J; junction bases unmatched: 3. Germline CDR1 and CDR2: MRHNA and SNTAGT. CDR3 residues: CASSVGQGSYNEQFF. The CDR3 region has the DNA TGTGCCAGCAGTGTCGGACAGGGTTCCTACAATGAGCAGTTCTTC.

This sequence joins TRBV11-2 and TRBJ1-4; no clear D gene. There are 15 residues in the CDR3. CDR1 and CDR2 (germline): SGHAT, FQNNGV. The V and J ends lost 5 bases and 7 bases respectively, with 17 bases between them. The CDR3 DNA is TGTGCCAGCAGCCCGCGGGCCCCGCTGGGTGAAAAACTGTTTTTT. Its translation: CASSPRAPLGEKLFF.

This chain uses TRBV6-1 with TRBJ1-5; TRBD1 might be the D (5 bases). V was trimmed by 2 bases and J by 3 bases, leaving 8 bases between them. The CDR3 consists of 14 residues. Germline V gene data show CDR1 as MNHNS and CDR2 as SASEGT. CDR3 loop: CASSEQGYNQPQHF. For the CDR3, the DNA is TGTGCCAGCAGTGAACAGGGCTACAATCAGCCCCAGCATTTT.